This T cell receptor beta chain was profiled in a study of T cell responses to AZD1222 COVID-19 vaccine. Whole-study findings and limits: Targeting of unmutated variant regions was reportedly seen in nearly half of spike-specific TCRs. Recipients of AZD1222 seropositive at baseline numbered only 5 to 7.

V shed 7 bases, J shed 7 bases, and the junction held 6 bases outside the gene matches. This CDR3 has 14 residues. CDR1 is MNHEY, CDR2 SVGAGI, per germline. Second-dose schedules of about 4 or about 12 weeks were combined. For this clone: Antigen unknown.

Sequenced by immunoSEQ multiplex PCR; TCRdb stores in-frame clones only, minus some. The repertoire holds tens of thousands of clones, 92% seen once, with less than 4% in the top ten. V and J are TRBV6-5 and TRBJ1-4; 10 nucleotides agree with TRBD1. This sample comprised peripheral blood, obtained 28 days after the second AZD1222 dose. This receptor was taken from an adult who received the AZD1222 COVID-19 vaccine. In nucleotides, the CDR3 is TGTGCCAGCACCGACAGGGGGCGGGGTGAAAAACTGTTTTTT. Protein product: CASTDRGRGEKLFF.